This TCR beta chain was sequenced for a study of blood T cell repertoires in COVID-19 (TCRdb year 2020). Regarding the complete study: Samples covering the acute and convalescent phases of COVID-19 were provided by collaborators in the United States, Italy and Spain. The prospective study material was composed of cDNA or gDNA derived from T cells, B-cell-depleted T cells, or PBMCs. Subjects who had been exposed to COVID-19, were actively infected with it, or had recovered from it provided the deeply sampled blood TCRbeta repertoires that made up the dataset. The repertoires were made available in a free public database intended to serve as a resource for research on the immune response to SARS-CoV-2. Samples came from the ongoing ImmuneRACE study (first 160 participants) plus 1,254 subjects from 6 global collaborators. Nearly every sample came with metadata listing a de-identified subject ID, COVID-19 status, age in years and sex. HLA class I and class II types, where available, came from metadata supplied by the sample provider rather than from assay-based typing.

The immunoSEQ Assay, a bias-controlled multiplex PCR, was used to amplify TCRbeta CDR3 regions from genomic DNA. The authors' analysis ran thus. Within the assay, amplification of reference gene primers was used to estimate how many nucleated cells each sample contained. Sequence reads were collapsed and filtered to measure the absolute abundance of every unique TCRbeta CDR3 rearrangement. Productive Simpson clonality was computed per sample as the square root of Simpson's diversity index over productive rearrangements. In TCRdb, the immuneACCESS table is reduced to in-frame sequences with V and J assigned. These tables do not hold every clone; where another copy was compared, an unresolved V gene accounts for under half, and the others remain unexplained. The DNA gave D and trimming, while V, J and clone size come from that table. In this sample the table shows approximately 94,000 clones, roughly nine tenths of which occur a single time. The ten most abundant clones make up roughly 2.1% of the sample.

Comments on this clone: Its antigen remains unidentified. Per-base quality was not reported, and no clone a single base away is much larger than it.

Paper-wide results and their limitations: How much clinical and demographic metadata was included differed by source and by participant, and the metadata was provided uncurated.

Each collaborating institution followed its own protocols to collect whole blood in K2EDTA tubes. For TCRbeta analysis, collaborator samples were shipped as frozen whole blood, as isolated PBMCs, or as DNA extracted from either sample type. At the junction V is shortened by 2 bases and J by 7 bases; bases outside the gene matches: 14. The germline V gene gives CDR1 as SGHRS and CDR2 as YFSETQ. The CDR3 goes from the cysteine to the phenylalanine over 17 residues. Left in the record is the CDR3 DNA by itself, 51 bases read in frame from the first base. Recombination connected TRBV5-1 to TRBJ1-4; 7 bases in the middle match TRBD1. The sequence came from a man aged 50 or older with active COVID-19. Sequences were obtained from peripheral blood. The CDR3 is CASSFALQGGGREKLFF. The DNA reads TGCGCCAGCAGCTTCGCACTCCAGGGGGGCGGGCGTGAAAAACTGTTTTTT.